Presented here are 19 T cell receptor beta chains from one specimen sequenced in a study of human T cells and chemical hapten exposure. The library attached unique molecular identifiers to individual cDNA molecules. TCRdb used MiXCR to reprocess the reads, holding one entry per CDR3 protein. The data contain roughly 120,000 distinct CDR3 sequences, around 9% of them singletons. The starting material, unfractionated whole blood, was used for total RNA extraction. The sample taken for sequencing was whole blood. Source of these receptors: a human donor in good health. Some clones in this sample may be carry-over from other donors' samples.

This clonotype was picked up a small number of times. The chain uses TRBV25-1 and TRBJ1-5, with unresolved D. CDR3 size: 13 residues. V lost 1 base to trimming and J lost 7 bases, with 8 bases between them. Germline V gene sequence: CDR1 MGHDK, CDR2 SYGVNS. Here the CDR3 reads CASSEFGVQPQHF. CDR3 sequence (DNA): TGTGCCAGCAGTGAATTCGGGGTCCAGCCCCAGCATTTT.

This clonotype turned up a few times. This rearrangement joins TRBV12-3 or TRBV12-4 to TRBJ2-2; D remains unclear. This CDR3 has 16 residues. The V gene lost 3 bases and the J gene lost 4 bases, with 15 bases spanning the gap. The CDR3 loop is CASSFIDEDGTGELFF. DNA of the CDR3: TGTGCCAGCAGTTTTATCGACGAAGACGGCACCGGGGAGCTGTTTTTT.

This clonotype was seen only a few times. V and J are TRBV4-3 and TRBJ2-1; the D gene is possibly TRBD2 (7 bases). The CDR3 is 17 amino acids. Between the trimmed V and J ends, which lost 0 bases and 3 bases, there was a span of 15 bases. Germline assignment: CDR1 LGHNA and CDR2 YSLEER. The CDR3 DNA reads TGCGCCAGCAGCCAAGAAGGGGGGGGCAACCTCTACAATGAGCAGTTCTTC. It encodes CASSQEGGGNLYNEQFF.

This clonotype was counted a few times. The chain is built from TRBV19 and TRBJ2-3; D may correspond to TRBD1 or TRBD2 (6 bases each). CDR3 length: 15 residues. The V and J ends lost 7 bases and 4 bases respectively, with 18 bases between them. Germline V lookup: CDR1 LNHDA, CDR2 SQIVND (reference sequence). The DNA for the CDR3 is TGTGCCAGTAATGAAAGGGGGGCACCCTCAGATACGCAGTATTTT. This codes for CASNERGAPSDTQYF.

The gene calls are TRBV12-3 or TRBV12-4 and TRBJ1-1; D gene uncertain. Trimming pared 6 bases from V and 4 bases from J, leaving 12 bases between. This CDR3 contains 13 residues. The CDR3: CASSNMVGTEAFF. In nucleotides, the CDR3 is TGTGCCAGCAGCAATATGGTCGGCACTGAAGCTTTCTTT.

The count of this clonotype is one. The V call is TRBV3-2, the J call TRBJ2-5; the table names TRBD2, a call not compared with the DNA. TRBV3-2 is designated a pseudogene. The CDR3 is 17 amino acids. Here the CDR3 DNA reads TGTGCCAGCAGCCAACCCTTAGCGGGGGGGCCGCGAGAGACCCAGTACTTC. Translation: CASSQPLAGGPRETQYF.

The chain uses TRBV7-9 and TRBJ2-7; D gene unclear. V was clipped by 1 base and J by 2 bases, with 9 bases between them. Germline assignment: CDR1 SEHNR and CDR2 FQNEAQ (reference sequence). The CDR3 has 14 amino acids. CDR3 protein: CASSLGNTAYEQYF. The CDR3 DNA follows: TGTGCCAGCAGCTTAGGCAACACGGCCTACGAGCAGTACTTC.

This clonotype came up a few times. The chain joins TRBV12-5 to TRBJ2-1, with TRBD2 matching 11 bases. V lost 4 bases to trimming and J lost 3 bases; unmatched junction nucleotides: 17. Germline CDR1 LGHNT, CDR2 FRNRAP. This CDR3 is built from 20 residues. CDR3 DNA: TGTGCTAGTGGTTATCCCCGGACAGCTGATGGGACTAGCGGCTACAATGAGCAGTTCTTC. It is translated as CASGYPRTADGTSGYNEQFF.

The CDR3, as DNA: TGTGCCAGCAGTTTGAACCTAGCGGGGCTCGGGGGTGGCACAGATACGCAGTATTTT. Amino acids: CASSLNLAGLGGGTDTQYF. The rearrangement joins TRBV27 to TRBJ2-3; TRBD2 matches at 9 bases. Germline V CDR1 and CDR2: MNHEY, SMNVEV (reference sequence). The junction had 14 bases not matched to a gene; V was cut back by 3 bases and J by 1 base. This CDR3 spans 19 amino acids.

This clonotype appeared many times. The rearrangement joins TRBV12-5 to TRBJ2-2; possibly TRBD1 for D (5 bases). This CDR3 comprises 14 residues. Germline V lookup: CDR1 LGHNT, CDR2 FRNRAP. V gave up 1 base and J gave up 7 bases, with 10 bases separating them. CDR3 loop: CASGLGQGGGELFF. CDR3 nucleotides: TGTGCTAGTGGTTTGGGGCAGGGCGGCGGGGAGCTGTTTTTT.

In this sample, this clonotype turned up many times. The chain is built from TRBV13 and TRBJ2-5, with TRBD2 matching over 8 bases. The V segment lost 4 bases and the J segment 2 bases; nucleotides outside the gene matches: 12. This CDR3 region has 17 residues. CDR1 is PRHDT and CDR2 is FYEKMQ in the germline V gene (reference sequence). The CDR3 coding sequence is TGTGCCAGCAGCTCCCGAGGAACTAGCGGCAATCAAGAGACCCAGTACTTC. This sequence encodes CASSSRGTSGNQETQYF.

The sample holds a few counts of this clonotype. This chain connects TRBV10-3 to TRBJ2-1; 9 bases are shared with TRBD2. Germline CDR1 ENHRY, CDR2 SYGVKD. V lost 5 bases, J lost 2 bases, and 4 bases stayed unmatched. The CDR3 spans 15 residues. The CDR3 coding sequence is TGTGCCATCAGTTTAGCGGGAGTCGCCTACAATGAGCAGTTCTTC. Its protein product is CAISLAGVAYNEQFF.

This clonotype was counted ten times or more. The chain uses TRBV7-8 and TRBJ1-1, with D maybe TRBD1 (5 bases). V shed 4 bases and J shed 11 bases, with 23 bases lying between them. Germline assignment: CDR1 SGHVS and CDR2 FQNEAQ. This CDR3 contains 15 residues. This CDR3 is CASSSTGTTLIRAFF. CDR3 DNA: TGTGCCAGCAGCTCTACCGGGACCACCCTAATTAGGGCTTTCTTT.

In the case of this clonotype: A much larger clone lies one base from this, so it may be a read error. The rearrangement links TRBV5-5 to TRBJ1-1; D not certain. The CDR3 consists of 13 residues. The germline V gene encodes CDR1 SGHKS and CDR2 YYEKEE (reference sequence). Trimming pared 0 bases from V and 8 bases from J, leaving 11 bases between. The CDR3 spells CASSLGQPREAFF. The CDR3 DNA follows: TGTGCCAGCAGCTTGGGACAACCGAGGGAAGCTTTCTTT.

This clonotype was seen more than once but under ten times. The chain couples TRBV9 to TRBJ2-1; no definite D call. The germline V gene encodes CDR1 SGDLS and CDR2 YYNGEE. V was trimmed by 4 bases and J by 5 bases, leaving 13 bases between them. The CDR3 spans 14 residues. This CDR3 is CASSPWVGDNEQFF. DNA of the CDR3: TGTGCCAGCAGCCCATGGGTAGGAGACAATGAGCAGTTCTTC.

This clonotype was seen a few times. The chain couples TRBV2 to TRBJ2-5; D ambiguous. The CDR3 runs to 14 residues. Per the germline V gene, CDR1 is SNHLY and CDR2 is FYNNEI. Trimming removed 6 bases at V and 5 bases at J, with 16 bases between. The CDR3 DNA reads TGTGCCAGCAGGGGGATCGGACCCGGGGAGACCCAGTACTTC. Translating it yields CASRGIGPGETQYF.

This clonotype was seen a few times. This chain's CDR3 is CASSLHGPPLVFF. The CDR3 coding sequence is TGTGCCAGCAGCTTACACGGACCCCCCTTGGTTTTCTTT. The chain carries TRBV6-6 and TRBJ1-1; D remains ambiguous. V lost 6 bases to trimming and J lost 13 bases, with 21 bases between them. The germline V gene has CDR1 MNHNY and CDR2 SVGAGI (reference sequence). The CDR3 contains 13 residues.

This clonotype was picked up a small number of times. The rearrangement links TRBV12-3 or TRBV12-4 to TRBJ2-3; D unclear. Trimming removed 7 bases from V and 0 bases from J, with 8 bases in between. This CDR3 has 13 residues. The CDR3 sequence is CASKQASTDTQYF. The CDR3 DNA follows: TGTGCCAGCAAGCAGGCCAGCACAGATACGCAGTATTTT.

The chain employs TRBV14 and TRBJ2-6, with 8 bases identical to TRBD1. The V segment lost 0 bases and the J segment 9 bases; nucleotides outside the gene matches: 10. The CDR3 consists of 17 residues. Germline V lookup: CDR1 SGHDN, CDR2 FVKESK. Written as DNA, the CDR3 is TGTGCCAGCAGCCAAGATGGGGGGACAGGAGAATACAACGTCCTGACTTTC. This gives the protein CASSQDGGTGEYNVLTF.